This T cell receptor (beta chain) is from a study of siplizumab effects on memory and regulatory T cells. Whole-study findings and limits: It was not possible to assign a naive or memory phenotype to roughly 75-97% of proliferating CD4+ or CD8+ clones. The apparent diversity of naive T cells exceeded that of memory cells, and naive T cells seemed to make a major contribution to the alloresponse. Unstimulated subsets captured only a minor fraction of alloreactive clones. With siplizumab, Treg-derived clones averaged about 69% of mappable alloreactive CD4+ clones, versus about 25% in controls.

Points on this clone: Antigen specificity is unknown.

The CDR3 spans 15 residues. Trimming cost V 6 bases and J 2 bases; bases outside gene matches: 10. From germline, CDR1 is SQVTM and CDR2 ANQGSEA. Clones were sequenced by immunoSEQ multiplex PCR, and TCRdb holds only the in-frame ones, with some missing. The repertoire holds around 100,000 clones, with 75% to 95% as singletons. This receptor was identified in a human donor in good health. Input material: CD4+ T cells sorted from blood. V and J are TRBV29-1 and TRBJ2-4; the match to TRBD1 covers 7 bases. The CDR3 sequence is CSVAPGQITKNIQYF. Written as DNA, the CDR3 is TGCAGCGTAGCACCGGGACAGATTACCAAAAACATTCAGTACTTC.